Presented here are 11 T cell receptor beta chains from one specimen sequenced in a study of cytomegalovirus exposure and HLA in healthy donors. PCR employed 60 Vbeta and 13 Jbeta primers. Sequenced by immunoSEQ multiplex PCR; TCRdb stores in-frame clones only, minus some. The data contain about 89,000 clones, roughly 69% of them singletons. Sequenced: PBMCs. The receptors were sampled from a woman aged 25-40 years in good health and CMV-seronegative.

The gene calls are TRBV9 and TRBJ2-4; 9 nucleotides match TRBD1. With 0 bases clipped from V and 9 bases from J, the junction kept 7 bases outside the gene matches. Germline V gene data show CDR1 as SGDLS and CDR2 as YYNGEE. The length of the CDR3 is 15 residues. As DNA, the CDR3 is TGTGCCAGCAGCGTAGGATGGGACAGGGTGGGCATTCAGTACTTC. Protein: CASSVGWDRVGIQYF.

The chain is built from TRBV5-8 and TRBJ1-2; D not certain. Germline-derived CDR1 and CDR2 are SGHTS and YDEGEE. This CDR3 contains 11 residues. Trimming cost V 3 bases and J 12 bases, with 12 bases left between them. The CDR3 region is CASSSRRVDTF. The CDR3 DNA is TGTGCCAGCAGCTCCCGACGGGTCGACACCTTC.

Comments on this clone: At one end the junction does not follow the germline gene, possibly because of a read error. The CDR3: CSSSLAQASGRGEQFF. CDR3 coding DNA: TGTTCCAGCAGCTTAGCCCAAGCTAGCGGGAGGGGTGAGCAGTTCTTC. The gene calls are TRBV7-9 and TRBJ2-1, with 12 bases lining up with TRBD2. This CDR3 is 16 amino acids long. Germline-derived CDR1 and CDR2 are SEHNR and FQNEAQ (reference sequence). The variable domain in full, with the rest retrieved from reference TRBV7-9 and TRBJ2-1, is DTGVSQNPRHKITKRGQNVTFRCDPISEHNRLYWYRQTLGQGPEFLTYFQNEAQLEKSRLLSDRFSAERPKGSFSTLEIQRTEQGDSAMYLCSSSLAQASGRGEQFFGPGTRLTVL.

The chain links TRBV7-3 to TRBJ2-2; 10 bases map to TRBD2. With V trimmed by 5 bases and J by 8 bases, 5 bases remained unmatched. Germline CDR1 reads SGHTA; CDR2 reads FQGTGA. The length of the CDR3 is 14 residues. The CDR3 here is CASSRGLAAGELFF. CDR3 DNA: TGTGCCAGCAGCCGCGGACTAGCGGCGGGGGAGCTGTTTTTT.

The chain joins TRBV29-1 to TRBJ2-5; the D gene is possibly TRBD1 (6 bases). The tail of the sequence fits TRBJ2-7 better, so the J call may be wrong. The CDR3 contains 15 residues. Germline V lookup: CDR1 SQVTM, CDR2 ANQGSEA. The CDR3 sequence is CSVEGGGGDSYEQYF. The CDR3 nucleotides read TGCAGCGTTGAGGGTGGGGGCGGTGACTCCTACGAGCAGTACTTC.

On this clone: The junction shows a germline mismatch at one end, possibly a read error. The same CDR3 is also encoded by other DNA sequences in this sample. The chain combines TRBV6-5 with TRBJ2-7; D might be TRBD2 (5 bases). The V gene's germline CDR1 is MNHEY and CDR2 SVGAGI. There are 13 residues in the CDR3. CDR3 loop: CASSYSSDYEQYF. The CDR3 nucleotides are TGTGCCAGCAGTTATTCCAGCGACTACGAGCAGTATTTC.

DNA of the CDR3: TGTGCCAGCAGCCCAAGGACGGGGGGCTACGAGCAGTACTTC. Its protein product is CASSPRTGGYEQYF. The V call is TRBV27, the J call TRBJ2-5; 7 bases match TRBD2. The DNA end favors TRBJ2-7, so the J call may be wrong. The CDR3 extends over 14 amino acids. Germline CDR1 reads MNHEY; CDR2 reads SMNVEV (reference sequence).

The V and J genes are TRBV4-1 and TRBJ2-6; 10 bases agree with TRBD1. The V gene's germline CDR1 is MGHRA and CDR2 YSYEKL. The CDR3 contains 17 residues. J was trimmed by 0 bases and V by 4 bases; bases with no gene match: 3. Here the CDR3 DNA reads TGCGCCAGCAGCCCCCGGGACAGGGGCTCTGGGGCCAACGTCCTGACTTTC. Its protein is CASSPRDRGSGANVLTF.

The rearrangement uses TRBV6-1 and TRBJ1-2; D ambiguous. The CDR3 consists of 9 residues. The ends were cut back, 6 bases at V and 11 bases at J, with 7 bases in the middle. CDR1 is MNHNS, CDR2 SASEGT, per germline. In DNA, the CDR3 is TGTGCCAGCAGCAGGCAATACACCTTC. Protein product: CASSRQYTF.

The chain couples TRBV27 to TRBJ1-5; TRBD1 matches at 7 bases. Germline V gene data show CDR1 as MNHEY and CDR2 as SMNVEV (reference sequence). The CDR3 has 15 amino acids. V lost 3 bases, J lost 5 bases, and 7 bases stayed unmatched. Here the CDR3 reads CASSFLDRAHQPQHF. CDR3 in DNA: TGTGCCAGCAGTTTCCTCGACAGGGCGCATCAGCCCCAGCATTTT.

The chain recombines TRBV6-1 with TRBJ2-1; TRBD2 agrees at 12 bases. The CDR3 is 16 amino acids. Germline trimming cut 4 bases from V and 6 bases from J; bases unmatched to any gene: 7. CDR1 and CDR2 (germline): MNHNS, SASEGT. CDR3 nucleotides: TGTGCCAGCAGTGGGCGGACTAGCGGGGTGGTCAATGAGCAGTTCTTC. Translating it yields CASSGRTSGVVNEQFF.